These T cell receptor beta chains were read from a single sample in a study of blood T cell repertoires in COVID-19. Repertoires were generated with immunoSEQ multiplex PCR, while TCRdb's copy carries only in-frame clones and drops some. In the table there are under 150,000 clones, around three quarters of which are singletons. Sequencing was done on a sample of peripheral blood. The receptors were sampled from a man aged 55 to 70 with acute or convalescent COVID-19. The CDR3 runs from the conserved cysteine through the conserved F or W. Each record gives: J gene, V gene, D gene, CDR3 length, clone size, CDR3 DNA, CDR3 protein. The D gene is left open where the match is weak. Size is stated for part of the rows, as once, few or many counts, or as a class when the clone is expanded.

>TRBJ1-5|TRBV7-9|-|14|-
TGTGCCAGCAGCTCCCCGGGGGAGAGTCAGCCCCAGCATTTT
CASSSPGESQPQHF
>TRBJ2-1|TRBV6-5|TRBD2|15|-
TGTGCCAGCCGAAATGGGGGGGGTAGCGGGAGGAAGGAGTTCTTC
CASRNGGGSGRKEFF
>TRBJ2-1|TRBV9|-|13|-
TGTGCCAGCAGCGTAGAACAGCACAATGAGCAGTTCTTC
CASSVEQHNEQFF
>TRBJ2-6|TRBV10-3|-|15|few
TGTGCCATCAGTGATTCAGGGGCTGGGGCCAACGTCCTGACTTTC
CAISDSGAGANVLTF
>TRBJ1-1|TRBV7-9|TRBD1|13|-
TGTGCCGTTCAATTCACAGGGGAACTTGAAGCTTTCTTT
CAVQFTGELEAFF
>TRBJ2-1|TRBV5-1|-|16|-
TGCGCCAGCAGCTTGTCGGGTGGGAGAGGTAACTATGAGCAGTTCTTC
CASSLSGGRGNYEQFF
>TRBJ2-1|TRBV19|-|15|-
TGTGCCAGTAGTATAGCCGACAGCTCCTACAATGAGCAGTTCTTC
CASSIADSSYNEQFF
>TRBJ2-4|TRBV19|TRBD1|16|once
TGTGCCACAGGGACAGGGACGGGATTAGCCAAAAACATTCAGTACTTC
CATGTGTGLAKNIQYF
>TRBJ1-5|TRBV24-1|TRBD1|15|few
TGTGCCACCAGTGATCGACAGGGTCGCAATCAGCCCCAGCATTTT
CATSDRQGRNQPQHF
>TRBJ2-7|TRBV13|-|15|-
TGTGCCAGCAGCTCCATTACGACTAGAAGCTACGAGCAGTACTTC
CASSSITTRSYEQYF
>TRBJ1-4|TRBV7-2|-|15|-
TGTGCCAGCAGCTTAGGGCAGGGGAGCTATGAAAAACTGTTTTTT
CASSLGQGSYEKLFF
>TRBJ2-5|TRBV4-2|TRBD2|16|-
TGTGCCAGCAGCCAAGGAGGGACTAGCGGCCAAGAGACCCAGTACTTC
CASSQGGTSGQETQYF
>TRBJ1-4|TRBV6-2/TRBV6-3|-|13|-
TGTGCCAGCAGCGACAGCTACCTCGAAAAACTGTTTTTT
CASSDSYLEKLFF
>TRBJ2-5|TRBV29-1|-|12|-
TGCAGCGTTGAAGTTAGCGGAGAGACCCAGTACTTC
CSVEVSGETQYF
>TRBJ2-2|TRBV5-1|TRBD2|16|-
TGCGCCAGCAGCTTGACTAGCGGGAGGGACACCGGGGAGCTGTTTTTT
CASSLTSGRDTGELFF
>TRBJ1-5|TRBV28|TRBD1|13|-
TGTGCCAGCAGGGGGGACAGGGATCAGCCCCAGCATTTT
CASRGDRDQPQHF
>TRBJ2-7|TRBV5-8|TRBD1|14|-
TGTGCCAGCAGCACCGGGACAGGGTTCTACGAGCAGTACTTC
CASSTGTGFYEQYF
>TRBJ1-5|TRBV24-1|-|12|-
TGTGCCACCAGTGTCGGGGGAGGGCCCCAGCATTTT
CATSVGGGPQHF
>TRBJ1-5|TRBV19|-|14|-
TGTGCCTCCGAACAGGGACCCGGCAATCAGCCCCAGCATTTT
CASEQGPGNQPQHF
>TRBJ2-2|TRBV5-4|TRBD2|15|once
TGTGCCAGCAGCTGGACTAGCGAGATCACCGGGGAGCTGTTTTTT
CASSWTSEITGELFF
>TRBJ2-4|TRBV6-2/TRBV6-3|-|13|-
TGTGCCAGCAGTTCGGACTCATGGGACATTCAGTACTTC
CASSSDSWDIQYF
>TRBJ1-5|TRBV6-4|TRBD1|13|-
TGTGCCAGCAGAGACAGGGAGGGGCAGCCCCAGCATTTT
CASRDREGQPQHF
>TRBJ2-5|TRBV2|-|13|-
TGTGCCAGCAGTGAAGACAGACAAGAGACCCAGTACTTC
CASSEDRQETQYF
>TRBJ2-2|TRBV30|-|12|few
TGTGCCTCCTCCCAGGGAACCGGGGAGCTGTTTTTT
CASSQGTGELFF
>TRBJ1-2|TRBV5-8|-|14|-
TGTGCCAGCAGCTTGGGGCGCGGCCCTAGTGGCTACACCTTC
CASSLGRGPSGYTF
>TRBJ1-1|TRBV7-2|-|15|-
TGTGCCAGCAGCTTAGGAATAACAGGGAACACTGAAGCTTTCTTT
CASSLGITGNTEAFF
>TRBJ1-5|TRBV7-2|TRBD1|16|-
TGTGCCAGCAGCTTAATGGGACAGGGGGTGGGTCAGCCCCAGCATTTT
CASSLMGQGVGQPQHF
>TRBJ1-2|TRBV7-2|-|13|-
TGTGCCTCCAGATACGACAGGACGGATGGCTACACCTTC
CASRYDRTDGYTF
>TRBJ2-1|TRBV4-3|-|13|-
TGCGCCAGCAGCCGCGGAGTTGGAAATGAGCAGTTCTTC
CASSRGVGNEQFF
>TRBJ1-5|TRBV6-2/TRBV6-3|TRBD1|17|-
TGTGCCAGCAGTTACGGACTGGGTCAGGGGGTACATCAGCCCCAGCATTTT
CASSYGLGQGVHQPQHF
>TRBJ1-1|TRBV6-5|TRBD1|14|-
TGTGCCACTATGATTGGACAGGCGGGCACTGAAGCTTTCTTT
CATMIGQAGTEAFF
>TRBJ2-3|TRBV7-9|-|12|-
TGTGCCATTCCTGGCAGCACAGATACGCAGTATTTT
CAIPGSTDTQYF
>TRBJ2-7|TRBV7-2|-|14|few
TGTGCCAGCAGCTTAGTCGGGAGCCCGGGCGAGCAGTACTTC
CASSLVGSPGEQYF
>TRBJ1-2|TRBV4-2|-|13|-
TGTGCCAGCAGCTCGGACAGCTGGGCCGGCTACACCTTC
CASSSDSWAGYTF
>TRBJ2-1|TRBV19|-|13|-
TGTGCCAGTCGCAGTCGGGGACTCAATGAGCAGTTCTTC
CASRSRGLNEQFF
>TRBJ1-2|TRBV28|TRBD1|16|-
TGTGCCAGCAGTCCCGGGACAGGGTCGGTCGACTATGGCTACACCTTC
CASSPGTGSVDYGYTF
>TRBJ2-1|TRBV29-1|TRBD2|14|-
TGCAGCGTGCCGGGGGGGGAGGTCTACAATGAGCAGTTCTTC
CSVPGGEVYNEQFF
>TRBJ2-1|TRBV5-1|TRBD2|15|-
TGCGCCAGCAGCTTTCTCTCTAGCGGCTACAATGAGCAGTTCTTC
CASSFLSSGYNEQFF
>TRBJ2-6|TRBV29-1|TRBD2|17|-
TGCAGCGTTGCCCCGACTGGGGACTACTCTGGGGCCAACGTCCTGACTTTC
CSVAPTGDYSGANVLTF
>TRBJ2-7|TRBV7-9|TRBD1|14|-
TGTGCCAGCACCCTGACAGGGATAAACTACGAGCAGTACTTC
CASTLTGINYEQYF
>TRBJ2-1|TRBV7-2|-|16|-
TGTGCCAGCAGCTTAGCGCGCACAGGATCCTACAATGAGCAGTTCTTC
CASSLARTGSYNEQFF
>TRBJ1-3|TRBV15|-|15|-
TGTGCCACCGGGGCGGATAGTATCTCTGGAAACACCATATATTTT
CATGADSISGNTIYF
>TRBJ1-5|TRBV9|TRBD1|15|once
TGTGCCAGCAGCGGAGGGACAGGGACCCATCAGCCCCAGCATTTT
CASSGGTGTHQPQHF
>TRBJ1-6|TRBV5-4|-|14|-
TGTGCCAGCGGCCCGGGGGGGACGGGATCACCCCTCCACTTT
CASGPGGTGSPLHF
>TRBJ2-2|TRBV19|-|14|-
TGTGCCAGTAGTATGAGGGAAAACACCGGGGAGCTGTTTTTT
CASSMRENTGELFF
>TRBJ1-1|TRBV6-2/TRBV6-3|-|16|-
TGTGCCAGCAGCCCAAACGTCGGGGGAATGAACACTGAAGCTTTCTTT
CASSPNVGGMNTEAFF
>TRBJ2-3|TRBV10-3|TRBD2|15|-
TGTGCCTCAGCGGGAGGAGATTCTAGCACAGATACGCAGTATTTT
CASAGGDSSTDTQYF
>TRBJ1-1|TRBV7-2|-|13|-
TGTGCCAGCAGCCCACAACCCTCCAGTGAAGCTTTCTTT
CASSPQPSSEAFF
>TRBJ1-5|TRBV28|-|13|-
TGTGCCAGTGTTTTCGAGGGCAATCAGCCCCAGCATTTT
CASVFEGNQPQHF
>TRBJ2-3|TRBV7-2|-|14|few
TGTGCCAGCAGCTTAGTCGGGGTCACAGATACGCAGTATTTT
CASSLVGVTDTQYF
>TRBJ2-3|TRBV6-4|-|13|-
TGTGCCAGCAGTCTACAGGGTGGAGATACGCAGTATTTT
CASSLQGGDTQYF
>TRBJ2-7|TRBV5-1|-|15|-
TGCGCCAGCAGCTTCGGCGGGACCGCTGGGGGCGAGCAGTACTTC
CASSFGGTAGGEQYF
>TRBJ1-5|TRBV28|TRBD1|16|-
TGTGCCAGCAGTTTTACCGCGGGACAGGGGAATCAGCCCCAGCATTTT
CASSFTAGQGNQPQHF
>TRBJ2-5|TRBV11-2|-|15|-
TGTGCCAGCAGCTTAATGAGCGGGTACCAAGAGACCCAGTACTTC
CASSLMSGYQETQYF
>TRBJ1-2|TRBV11-2|TRBD1|13|-
TGTGCCAGCAGCGCCGGACAGGGCTATGGCTACACCTTC
CASSAGQGYGYTF
>TRBJ2-5|TRBV19|TRBD1|14|once
TGTGCGAGTCGGGACAGGGTCGACCAAGAGACCCAGTACTTC
CASRDRVDQETQYF
>TRBJ2-7|TRBV4-1|-|14|few
TGCGCCAGCACCTTGAGTGTGAGCTTCCACGAGCAGTACTTC
CASTLSVSFHEQYF
>TRBJ1-2|TRBV6-5|-|13|-
TGTGCCAGCAGTAAGACAGGTCCTTCAGGCTACACCTTC
CASSKTGPSGYTF
>TRBJ2-1|TRBV10-3|TRBD2|18|-
TGTGCCATCAGTGAGTCGACTCACGGACTAGCGGGGACTAATGAGCAGTTCTTC
CAISESTHGLAGTNEQFF
>TRBJ1-2|TRBV5-1|TRBD1|13|-
TGCGCCAGCAGCTTGGGGGCAGGGGGCGGCTACACCTTC
CASSLGAGGGYTF